This T cell receptor (beta chain) derives from a study of T cells after yellow fever vaccination. Study-level findings and limits: Contaminating bulk clonotypes could be abundant in FACS-sorted repertoires. Some clonotypes, a small share, were shared between CD4 and CD8 compartments.

One entry per CDR3 protein, called by TCRdb with MiXCR from the 5' RACE reads. The sample contains 300,000 to 400,000 distinct CDR3 sequences, 9.5% to 15% of which appear only once. On this clonotype: The target antigen is unknown.

This clonotype was sampled from a man aged 18 to 29 who received the YFV17D yellow fever vaccine. Sequenced material: CD4+ T cells sorted from PBMCs, taken 15 days after the yellow fever booster vaccination.

Here the CDR3 reads CSVEPNTEAFF. The CDR3 DNA follows: TGCAGCGTTGAACCGAACACTGAAGCTTTCTTT. This rearrangement joins TRBV29-1 to TRBJ1-1; D remains unclear. CDR1 is SQVTM and CDR2 is ANQGSEA in the germline V gene. Trimming pared 2 bases from V and 1 base from J, leaving 2 bases between. There are 11 residues in the CDR3.